This T cell receptor beta chain was sequenced during a study of blood T cell repertoires in COVID-19. Looking at the study overall: Collection of acute and convalescent COVID-19 samples took place in the United States, Italy and Spain.

Those who participated ranged in age from about 18 to 89 years and resided in about two dozen US areas. The study assigned cohorts using participant-reported clinical history. Source study methods: Reference gene primers were amplified, and this amplification served to estimate nucleated cell counts. The table came from immunoSEQ multiplex PCR; TCRdb's copy has only in-frame clones and leaves some out. The V and J calls and clone size were taken over from that table, and D and trimming were inferred from the DNA. The top ten clones hold around 1.2% of a sample with a few hundred thousand clones, about 87% of them seen once. Trimming took off 7 bases at V and 0 bases at J, with 13 bases between the two ends. The CDR3 consists of 15 residues. The germline V gene has CDR1 MDHEN and CDR2 SYDVKM.

V and J are TRBV28 and TRBJ1-5, with D possibly matching TRBD1 (6 bases). The sample comprised PBMCs or T cells enriched from blood (not recorded which). The origin of this receptor is a woman aged 40 to 49 with acute COVID-19. CDR3 nucleotide sequence: TGTGCCAGCACCCTGGGGGCCTATAGCAATCAGCCCCAGCATTTT. This codes for CASTLGAYSNQPQHF.